This TCR beta chain comes out of a study of response to subunit inactivated influenza vaccine. Remarks on this clonotype: Its cognate antigen is unknown.

TCRdb itself ran the RT-PCR reads through MiXCR, one entry per CDR3 protein. The sample lists some 800,000 distinct CDR3 sequences, approximately 21% occurring once. General study points: Authors suggested seasonal influenza vaccinations each recruit few new T cells.

This clonotype was sampled from a man in his fifties who received an inactivated influenza vaccine. Sequencing used PBMCs from blood, obtained 4 to 6 days after vaccination.

CDR3 in amino acids: CASSQWSGGPNEQYF. The CDR3 coding sequence is TGTGCCAGCAGCCAATGGTCTGGGGGCCCAAACGAGCAGTACTTC. J is TRBJ2-7 and V is TRBV4-2, with D possibly matching TRBD1 (6 bases). V was pared by 2 bases and J by 5 bases, with 16 bases between. Germline V gene data show CDR1 as LGHNA and CDR2 as YNFKEQ. The CDR3 loop spans 15 amino acids.